These 15 T cell receptor beta chains were sequenced from one sample in a study of cytomegalovirus exposure and HLA in healthy donors. The primer mix had 60 Vbeta and 13 Jbeta primers. The method was immunoSEQ multiplex PCR; TCRdb's version includes in-frame clones alone and lacks a portion of them. The sample yields around 150,000 clones, 79% seen once. The sequenced sample consisted of PBMCs. Receptors were obtained from a man aged 50 to 60 in good health and CMV-seropositive.

The chain employs TRBV15 and TRBJ2-5; 16 nucleotides agree with TRBD2. The ends lost 2 bases at V and 5 bases at J; junction bases unmatched: 5. Germline lookup yields CDR1 LNHNV and CDR2 YYDKDF (reference sequence). This CDR3 spans 17 amino acids. Here the CDR3 reads CATSRPGLAGGSETQYF. In nucleotides, the CDR3 is TGTGCCACCAGCAGACCGGGACTAGCGGGAGGGTCTGAGACCCAGTACTTC. Using reference TRBV15 and TRBJ2-5 for the parts outside the CDR3, the full variable domain is DAMVIQNPRYQVTQFGKPVTLSCSQTLNHNVMYWYQQKSSQAPKLLFHYYDKDFNNEADTPDNFQSRRPNTSFCFLDIRSPGLGDTAMYLCATSRPGLAGGSETQYFGPGTRLLVL.

The genes are TRBV28 and TRBJ1-1; 7 nucleotides agree with TRBD1. The CDR3 sequence is 15 residues long. From germline, CDR1 is MDHEN and CDR2 SYDVKM. J was trimmed by 1 base and V by 2 bases; bases with no gene match: 4. This CDR3 is CASSLRDRWNTEAFF. The CDR3 bases are TGTGCCAGCAGTTTAAGGGACAGATGGAACACTGAAGCTTTCTTT.

V gene TRBV11-3 combines with J gene TRBJ2-5; TRBD1 aligns across 8 bases. Per the germline V gene, CDR1 is SGHNT and CDR2 is YENEEA. This CDR3 is built from 16 residues. The V and J ends lost 1 base and 2 bases, in that order; junction bases with no gene match: 6. The CDR3 here is CASSLGGQATQETQYF. CDR3 sequence (DNA): TGTGCCAGCAGCTTAGGGGGACAGGCAACTCAAGAGACCCAGTACTTC.

CDR3 sequence (DNA): TGTGCCAGCAGCTTTAGAGACAGGGGTATAGGGGAGCTGTTTTTT. Amino acid sequence: CASSFRDRGIGELFF. The chain couples TRBV5-4 to TRBJ2-2; 8 positions agree with TRBD1. Germline CDR1 and CDR2: SGHNT and YYREEE (reference sequence). The length of the CDR3 is 15 residues. After removal of 2 bases from V and 8 bases from J, the junction contained 8 bases not matched to a gene. Full variable domain (missing parts from reference TRBV5-4 and TRBJ2-2): ETGVTQSPTHLIKTRGQQVTLRCSSQSGHNTVSWYQQALGQGPQFIFQYYREEENGRGNFPPRFSGLQFPNYSSELNVNALELDDSALYLCASSFRDRGIGELFFGEGSRLTVL.

This clone was counted a few times. The chain combines TRBV4-1 with TRBJ2-7; tentatively, D is TRBD1 (6 bases). Germline CDR1 reads MGHRA; CDR2 reads YSYEKL. CDR3 length: 15 residues. Deletions cut 2 bases from V and 2 bases from J, with 13 bases between. The CDR3 DNA is TGCGCCAGCAGCCAAACCCGGGACAAAACCTACGAGCAGTACTTC. Its protein product is CASSQTRDKTYEQYF.

V is TRBV27 and J is TRBJ2-5, with D maybe TRBD1 (6 bases). The V and J ends lost 6 bases and 4 bases respectively, with 18 bases between them. CDR3 length: 15 amino acids. The germline V gene has CDR1 MNHEY and CDR2 SMNVEV (reference sequence). The DNA of the CDR3 is TGTGCCAGCAGCGCAGGGGTAAGATCGGGAGAGACCCAGTACTTC. It specifies CASSAGVRSGETQYF.

The rearrangement uses TRBV4-1 and TRBJ1-1; 7 nucleotides match TRBD1. CDR3 length: 16 amino acids. Germline trimming cut 4 bases from V and 4 bases from J; bases unmatched to any gene: 12. Germline V gene lookup returns CDR1 MGHRA and CDR2 YSYEKL. CDR3 sequence: CASSRPRQGEGTEAFF. The CDR3 DNA sequence: TGCGCCAGCAGCCGCCCTCGACAGGGTGAGGGCACTGAAGCTTTCTTT.

The CDR3 DNA follows: TGTGCCTGGGGACAGGGGACTGGGGCCAACGTCCTGACTTTC. It translates to CAWGQGTGANVLTF. The rearrangement uses TRBV30 and TRBJ2-6; 9 bases fit TRBD1. CDR1 GTSNPN and CDR2 SVGIG come from the germline V gene (reference sequence). V lost 5 bases, J lost 2 bases, and 1 base stayed unmatched. The length of the CDR3 is 14 residues.

The J gene is TRBJ2-5, the V gene TRBV5-1; possibly TRBD1 for D (5 bases). The end of the DNA aligns better with TRBJ2-7, so the J call may be wrong. CDR1 and CDR2 (germline): SGHRS, YFSETQ. CDR3 size: 15 residues. The chain's CDR3 is CASSLAPGQSYEQYF. CDR3 DNA: TGCGCCAGCAGCTTGGCGCCAGGGCAATCCTACGAGCAGTACTTC.

The gene calls are TRBV2 and TRBJ2-7, with D possibly being TRBD2 (5 bases). This CDR3 has 12 residues. Trimming cost V 4 bases and J 4 bases, with 8 bases left between them. Looked up from germline, CDR1 is SNHLY and CDR2 is FYNNEI. The CDR3 DNA follows: TGTGCCAGCAGTGTAGCGCGGTACGAGCAGTACTTC. It specifies CASSVARYEQYF.

The chain is built from TRBV5-1 and TRBJ2-2; the match to TRBD1 covers 7 bases. The V and J ends lost 4 bases and 3 bases, in that order; junction bases with no gene match: 6. This CDR3 spans 15 amino acids. The germline gives CDR1 SGHRS, CDR2 YFSETQ. The CDR3 nucleotides are TGCGCCAGCAGCACGATCGACAGGGACACCGGGGAGCTGTTTTTT. It encodes CASSTIDRDTGELFF.

This chain connects TRBV30 to TRBJ2-5, with 8 bases lining up with TRBD1. The CDR3 is 14 residues long. The germline CDR1 and CDR2 sequences are GTSNPN and SVGIG (reference sequence). After removal of 4 bases from V and 4 bases from J, the junction contained 8 bases not matched to a gene. As DNA, the CDR3 is TGTGCCTGGAAGCGTCAGGGGGCTTCAGAGACCCAGTACTTC. Protein: CAWKRQGASETQYF.

V gene TRBV18 combines with J gene TRBJ2-1; 14 bases are shared with TRBD2. With 5 bases clipped from V and 9 bases from J, the junction kept 6 bases outside the gene matches. The CDR3 extends over 15 amino acids. Germline V gene lookup returns CDR1 KGHSH and CDR2 LQKENI. CDR3 amino acids: CASSGLAGGRGEQFF. CDR3 bases: TGTGCCAGCTCAGGACTAGCGGGAGGAAGGGGTGAGCAGTTCTTC.

The CDR3 spells CASKKGLAGTGEQFF. The CDR3 bases are TGTGCCAGTAAAAAAGGACTAGCAGGCACCGGTGAGCAGTTCTTC. The chain has TRBV19 and TRBJ2-1; 8 nucleotides line up with TRBD2. V lost 7 bases and J lost 9; bases outside the gene matches: 14. The CDR3 length is 15 residues. Germline lookup yields CDR1 LNHDA and CDR2 SQIVND (reference sequence).

This clone was seen only once. The J gene is TRBJ2-2, the V gene TRBV11-2; TRBD1 is a possible D gene (6 bases). The CDR3 has 19 residues. Germline V gives CDR1 SGHAT, CDR2 FQNNGV. V was trimmed by 0 bases and J by 5 bases, leaving 22 bases between them. CDR3 region: CASSLDRARRTVKTGELFF. CDR3 nucleotides: TGTGCCAGCAGCTTAGATAGGGCTCGAAGGACAGTAAAAACCGGGGAGCTGTTTTTT.